These T cell receptor beta chains were read from a single sample in a study of shared clonotypes between healthy human individuals. Method: immunoSEQ multiplex PCR; TCRdb's copy keeps in-frame clones and lacks some. The sample shows approximately 530,000 clones, 90% to 96% of them seen only once. Specimen: naive CD4+ T cells sorted from blood. All receptors derive from a woman aged 30 to 39 in good health. Each CDR3 is given with its conserved first and last residue.

V	CDR3
TRBV27	CASSPDTNTGELFF
TRBV28	CASSSQGRGIHEQYF
TRBV28	CASSPNWGQGDVAFF
TRBV21-1	CASSCAGGIHNEQFF
TRBV10-3	CAISPGDRGGNTIYF
TRBV7-6	CASSKPTSGSGSRITSEQFF
TRBV5-1	CASYSGQGVSETQYF
TRBV4-2	CASSPHEGSFKGLRAEAFF
TRBV5-4	CASSRDSGLSGANVLTF
TRBV4-1	CASSQDIQQPQHF
TRBV7-8	CASTRQGPLGYTF
TRBV7-7	CASSSGPPGLAGRYNEQFF
TRBV30	CAWSFSGTGIREQYF
TRBV27	CASSPPLEQPPQFF
TRBV9	CASSPTVGAQGNIQYF
TRBV7-2	CASSFSGSSYEQYF
TRBV15	CATSRGDSHNEQFF
TRBV18	CASLPGQSPNEQFF
TRBV7-9	CASSLARAGLEKLFF
TRBV10-1	CASSESPAGPEAFF
TRBV11-2	CASSPISGRAGGEQYF
TRBV11-2	CASSLDALAEINEQFF